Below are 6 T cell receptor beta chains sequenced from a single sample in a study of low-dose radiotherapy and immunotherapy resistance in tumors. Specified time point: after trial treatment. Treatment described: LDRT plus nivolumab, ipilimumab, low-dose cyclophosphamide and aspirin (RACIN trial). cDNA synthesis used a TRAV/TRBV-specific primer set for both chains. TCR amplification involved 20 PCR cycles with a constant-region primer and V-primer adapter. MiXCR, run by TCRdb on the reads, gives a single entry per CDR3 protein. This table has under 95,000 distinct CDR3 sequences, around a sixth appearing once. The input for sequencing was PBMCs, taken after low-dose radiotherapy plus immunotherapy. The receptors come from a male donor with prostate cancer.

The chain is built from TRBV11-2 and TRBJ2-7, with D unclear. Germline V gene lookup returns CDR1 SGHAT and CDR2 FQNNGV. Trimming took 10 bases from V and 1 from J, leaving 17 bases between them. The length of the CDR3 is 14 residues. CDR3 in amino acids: CAISRPTHSYEQYF. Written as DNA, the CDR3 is TGTGCCATCTCCAGGCCCACCCATTCCTACGAGCAGTACTTC.

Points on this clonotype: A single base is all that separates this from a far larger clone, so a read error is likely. The CDR3 DNA reads TGTGCCAGCGGTGAGCAGTACTTC. Protein: CASGEQYF. The chain uses TRBV12-3 or TRBV12-4 and TRBJ2-7; D unresolved. V was cut by 8 bases and J by 7 bases, with 3 bases left in between. The CDR3 extends over 8 amino acids.

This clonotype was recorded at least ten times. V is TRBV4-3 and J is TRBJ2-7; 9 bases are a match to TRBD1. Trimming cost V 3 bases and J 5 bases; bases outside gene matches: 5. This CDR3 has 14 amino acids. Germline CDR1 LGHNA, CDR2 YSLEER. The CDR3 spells CASSHGTGSDEQYF. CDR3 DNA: TGCGCCAGCAGCCACGGGACAGGGTCGGACGAGCAGTACTTC.

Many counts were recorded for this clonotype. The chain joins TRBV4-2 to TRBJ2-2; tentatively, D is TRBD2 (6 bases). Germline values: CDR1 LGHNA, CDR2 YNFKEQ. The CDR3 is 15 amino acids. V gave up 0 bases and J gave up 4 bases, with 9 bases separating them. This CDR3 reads CASSQDAGGTGELFF. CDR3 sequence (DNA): TGTGCCAGCAGCCAAGATGCCGGGGGCACCGGGGAGCTGTTTTTT.

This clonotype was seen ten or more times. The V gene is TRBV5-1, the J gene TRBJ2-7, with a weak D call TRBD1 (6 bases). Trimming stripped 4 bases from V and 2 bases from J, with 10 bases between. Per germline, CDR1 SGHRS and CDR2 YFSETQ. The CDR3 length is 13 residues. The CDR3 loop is CASSEQGTYEQYF. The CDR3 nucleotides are TGCGCCAGCAGCGAACAGGGCACCTACGAGCAGTACTTC.

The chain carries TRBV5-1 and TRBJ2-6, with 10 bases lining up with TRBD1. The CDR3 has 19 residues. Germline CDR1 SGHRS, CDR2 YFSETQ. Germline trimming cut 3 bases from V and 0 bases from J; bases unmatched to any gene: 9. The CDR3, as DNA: TGCGCCAGCAGCTCGCTGGGGACAGGGGCCAACTCTGGGGCCAACGTCCTGACTTTC. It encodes CASSSLGTGANSGANVLTF.